One sample yielded the 27 T cell receptor beta chains listed below, sequenced in a study of post-analysis software for immune sequencing data. Their target antigens are unknown. Regarding the study as a whole: Among roughly five TRBV segments more frequent in patients than controls were TRBV5-6, TRBV5-1 and TRBV20-1.

The library was made from cDNA and included unique molecular identifiers. TCRdb re-analysed the PCR reads in MiXCR, keeping a single row per CDR3 protein. The sample shows 550,000 to 700,000 distinct CDR3 sequences, around 40% of them seen only once. The sample taken for sequencing was blood. Source of these receptors: a girl aged 5 to 17 with multiple sclerosis.

The chain joins TRBV12-3 or TRBV12-4 to TRBJ2-5, with 7 bases identical to TRBD1. This CDR3 has 15 amino acids. V lost 7 bases to trimming and J lost 2 bases; unmatched junction nucleotides: 10. Written as DNA, the CDR3 is TGTGCCAGCAATAACAAGGACAGGTGGCAAGAGACCCAGTACTTC. Its protein product is CASNNKDRWQETQYF.

This clonotype was seen a handful of times. The chain uses TRBV20-1 and TRBJ2-5; D ambiguous. Germline CDR1 DFQATT, CDR2 SNEGSKA (reference sequence). Trimming pared 6 bases from V and 3 bases from J, leaving 11 bases between. The CDR3 covers 12 residues. The CDR3 reads CSAEGSEETQYF. CDR3 DNA: TGCAGTGCCGAAGGATCAGAAGAGACCCAGTACTTC.

This clonotype was counted a few times. The V gene is TRBV10-3, the J gene TRBJ2-5, with D possibly matching TRBD2 (5 bases). CDR3 length equals 16 residues. Germline V CDR1 and CDR2: ENHRY, SYGVKD. Trimming shortened V by 3 bases and J by 4 bases, and 18 bases separated the two germline ends. CDR3 amino acids: CAISEGQVTSGETQYF. For the CDR3, the DNA is TGTGCCATCAGTGAAGGCCAGGTGACGAGCGGAGAGACCCAGTACTTC.

The chain recombines TRBV20-1 with TRBJ2-1; D gene unclear. CDR1 and CDR2 from the germline V gene are DFQATT and SNEGSKA (reference sequence). Between the trimmed V and J ends, which lost 2 bases and 5 bases, there was a span of 10 bases. This CDR3 spans 13 amino acids. CDR3 amino acids: CSARKGENNEQFF. The CDR3 DNA is TGCAGTGCTAGAAAGGGTGAAAACAATGAGCAGTTCTTC.

The rearrangement joins TRBV7-9 to TRBJ2-3; 9 bases match TRBD2. The CDR3 is 17 amino acids. CDR1 and CDR2 from the germline V gene are SEHNR and FQNEAQ (reference sequence). Trimming took 3 bases from V and 6 from J; bases not matched to a gene: 13. CDR3 sequence (DNA): TGTGCCAGCAGCTTTCGGGTGACTAGCGGAGAGGGGGATACGCAGTATTTT. Translated, it gives CASSFRVTSGEGDTQYF.

This chain links TRBV27 with TRBJ2-1; 16 bases align to TRBD2. Germline V gives CDR1 MNHEY, CDR2 SMNVEV (reference sequence). The trim removed 0 bases at V and 7 bases at J, leaving 9 bases unmatched. This CDR3 contains 19 residues. CDR3 DNA sequence: TGTGCCAGCAGTTTATCTTTCGGGACTAGCGGGAGGGCCCGGAATGAGCAGTTCTTC. Translation: CASSLSFGTSGRARNEQFF.

This clonotype was picked up a small number of times. This chain joins TRBV7-9 and TRBJ2-5; D is unclear. Per the germline V gene, CDR1 is SEHNR and CDR2 is FQNEAQ (reference sequence). Trimming stripped 4 bases from V and 3 bases from J, with 9 bases between. CDR3 length equals 13 residues. The CDR3 sequence is CASSSSPEETQYF. The CDR3 region has the DNA TGTGCCAGCAGCTCCTCCCCGGAAGAGACCCAGTACTTC.

This clonotype appeared a few times. The rearrangement uses TRBV11-3 and TRBJ2-5; perhaps D is TRBD1 or TRBD2 (5 bases each). CDR1 is SGHNT, CDR2 YENEEA, per germline. The CDR3 has 15 amino acids. The V gene lost 5 bases and the J gene lost 5 bases, with 18 bases spanning the gap. CDR3 sequence: CASSPPLGARETQYF. CDR3 in DNA: TGTGCCAGCAGCCCCCCCCTCGGGGCCAGGGAGACCCAGTACTTC.

The CDR3 sequence is CASSLVRTGATTEAFF. In nucleotides, the CDR3 is TGTGCCAGCAGCTTAGTGAGGACAGGGGCAACGACAGAAGCTTTCTTT. The chain recombines TRBV7-8 with TRBJ1-1, with 9 bases aligning to TRBD1. The V gene end was trimmed by 1 base and the J gene end by 8 bases; junction bases not matched to a gene: 11. The CDR3 consists of 16 residues. Germline V gene sequence: CDR1 SGHVS, CDR2 FQNEAQ. Supplemented by reference TRBV7-8 and TRBJ1-1, the full variable domain reads GAGVSQSPRYKVAKRGQDVALRCDPISGHVSLFWYQQALGQGPEFLTYFQNEAQLDKSGLPSDRFFAERPEGSVSTLKIQRTQQEDSAVYLCASSLVRTGATTEAFFGQGTRLTVV.

The chain links TRBV12-3 or TRBV12-4 to TRBJ2-6; D is undetermined. Trimming pared 7 bases from V and 13 bases from J, leaving 17 bases between. This CDR3 is built from 13 residues. This chain's CDR3 is CASTRNLIGVLTF. In DNA form, the CDR3 reads TGTGCCAGCACAAGGAATTTGATAGGGGTCCTGACTTTC.

The rearrangement joins TRBV5-1 to TRBJ2-1; 10 bases fit TRBD2. Germline CDR1 and CDR2: SGHRS and YFSETQ. CDR3 size: 16 residues. With 2 bases clipped from V and 4 bases from J, the junction kept 6 bases outside the gene matches. For the CDR3, the DNA is TGCGCCAGCAGCTTCTCTAGCGGGGGACCTTACAATGAGCAGTTCTTC. Encoded protein: CASSFSSGGPYNEQFF.

The chain joins TRBV30 to TRBJ1-1; D is uncertain. Germline CDR1 is GTSNPN and CDR2 is SVGIG (reference sequence). The CDR3 has 13 amino acids. V was trimmed by 4 bases and J by 1 base, leaving 10 bases between them. For the CDR3, the DNA is TGTGCCTGGAATAACATGGGGAACACTGAAGCTTTCTTT. As protein: CAWNNMGNTEAFF. Filled out from reference TRBV30 and TRBJ1-1, the complete variable domain reads SQTIHQWPATLVQPVGSPLSLECTVEGTSNPNLYWYRQAAGRGLQLLFYSVGIGQISSEVPQNLSASRPQDRQFILSSKKLLLSDSGFYLCAWNNMGNTEAFFGQGTRLTVV.

As concerns this clonotype: Compared with germline, one end of the junction differs, possibly owing to a read error. In DNA form, the CDR3 reads TGTCCCAGCAGCTTGGGGGGGGCCGATAGCGAGCAGTACTTC. Translated, it gives CPSSLGGADSEQYF. The chain uses TRBV7-3 and TRBJ2-5; TRBD2 is a possible D gene (7 bases). The J call may be incorrect, as the DNA end agrees better with TRBJ2-7. Per the germline V gene, CDR1 is SGHTA and CDR2 is FQGTGA. The CDR3 totals 14 residues.

V and J are TRBV6-6 and TRBJ1-1; D remains ambiguous. Germline CDR1 and CDR2: MNHNY and SVGAGI (reference sequence). Trimming removed 1 base at V and 3 bases at J, with 9 bases between. This CDR3 has 14 amino acids. For the CDR3, the DNA is TGTGCCAGCAGTTACTTAGGTCCTGACACTGAAGCTTTCTTT. As protein: CASSYLGPDTEAFF.

The genes are TRBV15 and TRBJ1-6, with D hard to call. In germline, CDR1 is LNHNV, CDR2 YYDKDF (reference sequence). The CDR3 has 15 residues. Trimming removed 5 bases at V and 9 bases at J, with 17 bases between. This CDR3 is CATSLGGSAGSPLHF. The DNA of the CDR3 is TGTGCCACCAGCCTCGGCGGGAGCGCTGGTTCACCCCTCCACTTT.

This sequence joins TRBV20-1 and TRBJ2-7; D is uncertain. Near its end, the DNA agrees better with TRBJ2-4, so the J call may be wrong. CDR1 is DFQATT, CDR2 SNEGSKA, per germline (reference sequence). There are 14 residues in the CDR3. The CDR3 coding sequence is TGCAGTGCCGGCCGCGGATCTGTCAAAAACATTCAGTACTTC. Translated: CSAGRGSVKNIQYF.

This clonotype turned up a few times. This chain joins TRBV12-3 or TRBV12-4 and TRBJ2-7; TRBD2 might be the D (6 bases). The CDR3 consists of 12 residues. V lost 8 bases, J lost 2 bases, and 10 bases lay in between. The CDR3 loop reads CASCGVAYEQYF. The CDR3 DNA is TGTGCCAGCTGCGGGGTCGCCTACGAGCAGTACTTC.

The rearrangement uses TRBV5-1 and TRBJ2-1; 10 bases align to TRBD2. This CDR3 contains 15 residues. Germline V gene lookup returns CDR1 SGHRS and CDR2 YFSETQ. After removal of 1 base from V and 6 bases from J, the junction contained 4 bases not matched to a gene. The CDR3 bases are TGCGCCAGCAGCTTGTCCGGGACTAGCGTCAATGAGCAGTTCTTC. Encoded protein: CASSLSGTSVNEQFF. The whole variable domain, remainder taken from reference TRBV5-1 and TRBJ2-1, is KAGVTQTPRYLIKTRGQQVTLSCSPISGHRSVSWYQQTPGQGLQFLFEYFSETQRNKGNFPGRFSGRQFSNSRSEMNVSTLELGDSALYLCASSLSGTSVNEQFFGPGTRLTVL.

Only a few counts were recorded for this clonotype. In nucleotides, the CDR3 is TGCAGTGCCTTCTCCTCAGATACGCAGTATTTT. Translated, it gives CSAFSSDTQYF. V gene TRBV20-1 combines with J gene TRBJ2-3; D uncertain. Trimming removed 6 bases from V and 4 bases from J, with 8 bases in between. Germline lookup yields CDR1 DFQATT and CDR2 SNEGSKA (reference sequence). The CDR3 totals 11 residues.

The rearrangement joins TRBV12-3 or TRBV12-4 to TRBJ2-3; tentatively, D is TRBD2 (5 bases). The CDR3 is made up of 15 amino acids. V lost 8 bases and J lost 4, with 19 bases in between. CDR3 amino acids: CASQLVGVGADTQYF. As DNA, the CDR3 is TGTGCCAGCCAATTAGTGGGAGTGGGCGCAGATACGCAGTATTTT.

With respect to this clonotype: A read error may account for a junction end that differs from germline. V gene TRBV29-1 combines with J gene TRBJ2-1; 7 bases map to TRBD1. The germline V gene encodes CDR1 SQVTM and CDR2 ANQGSEA. The CDR3 sequence is 12 residues long. This CDR3 reads CSLWDSPNVQFF. The CDR3 bases are TGCAGCCTTTGGGACAGCCCTAATGTGCAGTTCTTC.

This clonotype was counted only a few times. The chain links TRBV29-1 to TRBJ2-3; no clear D gene. CDR1 is SQVTM and CDR2 is ANQGSEA in the germline V gene. The CDR3 sequence is 14 residues long. The V end was cut by 3 bases, the J end by 5 bases, with 15 bases between. The DNA of the CDR3 is TGCAGCGTTGAGCACGGACGGCTGATAGATACGCAGTATTTT. Protein product: CSVEHGRLIDTQYF.

This clonotype turned up a few times. The chain combines TRBV7-9 with TRBJ2-7; a weak D match, TRBD2 (5 bases). V lost 2 bases and J lost 4, with 15 bases in between. CDR1 is SEHNR, CDR2 FQNEAQ, per germline (reference sequence). This CDR3 is built from 15 residues. CDR3 residues: CASSLTQHRGYEQYF. CDR3 coding DNA: TGTGCCAGCAGCTTAACTCAGCATCGAGGGTACGAGCAGTACTTC.

The gene calls are TRBV6-4 and TRBJ2-2; TRBD1 might be the D (5 bases). This CDR3 region has 14 residues. CDR1 MRHNA and CDR2 SNTAGT come from the germline V gene. V was trimmed by 2 bases and J by 1 base, leaving 5 bases between them. CDR3 in amino acids: CASSDQGNTGELFF. In DNA, the CDR3 is TGTGCCAGCAGTGACCAGGGGAACACCGGGGAGCTGTTTTTT.

This clonotype was counted only a few times. The chain combines TRBV24-1 with TRBJ2-4, with TRBD2 matching over 9 bases. The J call is doubtful: the DNA matches TRBJ2-7 better. The CDR3 is 14 residues long. Germline V CDR1 and CDR2: KGHDR, SFDVKD. The CDR3 DNA follows: TGTGCCACCCCTCCGGGAGCGGGAGGAAACGAGCAGTACTTC. Translation gives CATPPGAGGNEQYF.

The rearrangement links TRBV4-1 to TRBJ1-1, with 10 bases aligning to TRBD1. V dropped 6 bases and J dropped 5; count of bases not matched to a gene: 15. The germline V gene encodes CDR1 MGHRA and CDR2 YSYEKL. The CDR3 is 17 residues long. The CDR3 bases are TGCGCCAGCAGTTCTCCGGGACAGGGGACCCGTAGGACTGAAGCTTTCTTT. This encodes CASSSPGQGTRRTEAFF.

There are a few counts of this clonotype. The V and J genes are TRBV12-3 or TRBV12-4 and TRBJ2-7; D uncertain. The CDR3 is 12 residues long. Trimming shortened V by 3 bases and J by 5 bases, and 8 bases separated the two germline ends. The CDR3 is CASSFAFNEQYF. The CDR3 DNA is TGTGCCAGCAGTTTTGCATTCAACGAGCAGTACTTC.